This TCR beta chain is from a study of cytomegalovirus exposure and HLA in healthy donors (dated by TCRdb to between 2016 and 2019). At the level of the whole study: An earlier analysis of roughly 630 of the donors reported 250 to 300 Gb of sequence data and roughly 110 million unique TCR beta sequences from 190 million or so T cells. Using immunosequencing, the study profiled T cell repertoires from around 680 subjects and related those repertoires to cytomegalovirus serostatus. The aim of the study was to test whether cataloging public T cell receptors could identify signatures of past pathogen exposure. Among the roughly 400 genotyped donors, approximately 76% belonged to the genetic ancestry cluster associated with self-reported Caucasian donors. Among some 400 genotyped donors of the cohort, an average of roughly 230,000 unique TCR beta nucleotide sequences was sequenced per donor, of which approximately 18% were non-productive. To study patterns of TCR occurrence, a later analysis re-analyzed previously published TCR beta repertoires from around 700 donors and added high-resolution HLA genotyping. Besides the first cohort of some 670 subjects, a separate validation cohort made up of roughly 120 different subjects was used. Rather than using new phenotypic data, the later analysis identified candidate immune exposures from TCR beta sequences and from how often those sequences occurred across donors. Approximately 310 gigabases of sequencing data and tens of millions of unique TCR sequences were included in an early release covering several hundred HLA-typed donors. Every discovery cohort repertoire had been produced on one sequencing platform. Typing coverage differed by locus: A, B, C, DRB1 and DQB1 were typed in roughly 629-640 donors, DQA1 in roughly 500, DPA1 in roughly 590, and DPB1 in 400 to 480. Roughly five DR-DQ haplotypes were treated as single units for association and clustering because of strong linkage in the cohort. A later genetic analysis used genome-wide SNP genotypes for 398 of the 666 donors, treating that subset as a discovery cohort. Donor age, sex, ethnicity and CMV serostatus were collected together with the repertoire data. An earlier analysis of approximately 640 of the donors applied high-throughput TCR beta sequencing to assess whether each TCR beta V gene segment acted as functional or pseudogenic. To predict cytomegalovirus infection status, the study combined high-throughput TCR immunosequencing, statistical association of individual TCRs with disease status, and machine learning. HLA typing included class I and class II loci at four-digit resolution. General conclusions and limits of the study: Correlated functional status among segregating V segments might be attributable to linkage disequilibrium, but an unknown experimental factor could not be ruled out. A later genetic analysis associated a missense DCLRE1C variant with V-gene and J-gene trimming of TCR beta chains, and an independent cohort replicated the association. The presence/absence analyses assumed that sequencing depth was roughly uniform across donors, and that assumption may not be true. In a later analysis, most CMV-associated TCR beta chains were found to appear HLA-restricted, with HLA associations seemingly driven largely by CMV exposure. The study listed over 150 TCR beta chains as associated with cytomegalovirus. In a later analysis, HLA-associated TCR beta chains were found to be more clonally expanded and to have lower generation probabilities than equally common non-associated chains. Only TCR beta chains were sequenced in this cohort, and the absence of alpha or paired-chain data limited detectable features. Because the 87-base-pair reads could not distinguish some IMGT-functional V segments, including TRBV6-2 and TRBV6-3, those segments were excluded. Specific HLA alleles were associated with over 15,000 TCR beta sequences at a false discovery rate of 0.05 in a later analysis. A group of highly shared sequence variants was considered likely to be a technical artifact of the sequencing pipeline. In a later genetic analysis, fewer N-insertions in productive TCRs were reported among donors in an Asian-associated ancestry cluster than the roughly 640-donor mean. Three of the identified cytomegalovirus-associated TCR beta chains were confirmed in vitro to be specific for cytomegalovirus antigens. A further reported finding was that TCR beta sequences accurately predicted the HLA-A and HLA-B alleles for most subjects in the first cohort. In a later analysis, the rate of TCR association differed among HLA loci, with DRB1 alleles having the most associated TCRs and HLA-C alleles having the fewest. Across donors, most TCR sequences were observed very rarely, whereas some public TCRs were present in many individuals. The classifier was reported to diagnose cytomegalovirus status with high specificity and sensitivity in both the original cohort and the validation cohort. For the cohort, immune exposure information was limited to CMV serostatus. Because counts were too low, some 17 rarely observed V segments, including chromosome 9 orphons, were excluded from the earlier analysis of several hundred of the donors. The authors suggested that the approach could potentially be generalized to other disease states and immunological phenotypes. When HLA alleles, especially DR and DQ, strongly co-occurred, attributing TCR associations to individual alleles was difficult. In a later analysis, several top co-occurrence clusters were reported to appear linked to parvovirus B19, influenza, CMV and Epstein-Barr virus. Because some donors lacked HLA typing at each locus, the association tests relied only on the typed subset. Broadly in line with IMGT annotations, most TCR beta V segments showed up in productive rearrangements about 87% or about 30% of the time in an earlier analysis of around 600 of the donors.

Via the germline V gene, CDR1 is MNHNS and CDR2 SASEGT. From cysteine to phenylalanine, the CDR3 is 14 amino acids long. Only the CDR3 part of the read is kept: 42 bases, read in frame from the first base. V loses 3 bases, J loses 0 bases, and the germline ends lie 8 bases apart. In total, fewer than 750 healthy bone marrow donors made up the cohort. All cohort members were sampled while nominally healthy, although unrecorded immune exposures were likely present. The donor was CMV seronegative and was included in the group of a few hundred seronegative cohort members. A peripheral blood sample was provided by each donor, and peripheral blood mononuclear cells were used for TCR beta sequencing. Genomic DNA extraction from the blood cell samples was performed with the Qiagen DNeasy Blood Extraction Kit. Library creation used the immunoSEQ multiplex PCR assay. A mixture of 60 forward primers for TCR Vbeta segments and 13 reverse primers for TCR Jbeta segments was used in the multiplex PCR. Amplification of the CDR3 region of rearranged TCR beta genes was performed with a multiplex PCR assay on genomic DNA. On the Illumina HiSeq System, the amplified TCR beta libraries were sequenced as 87-base-pair reads. The authors processed their data as follows. In a later analysis, about 80 million unique TCR beta chains were counted across the 666 repertoires, and approximately 11 million of these chains were shared by at least two donors. A nearest-neighbor algorithm error-corrected the raw reads and collapsed the reads into unique sequences, merging closely related sequences to remove PCR and sequencing errors. CDR3 sequences were aligned to IMGT reference sequences to assign V, D and J gene segments. For a sequence to be retained, a match of at least six nucleotides was required to both a V gene segment and a J gene segment. A rearrangement counted as productive if the CDR3 had no stop codons and remained in frame with V and J, and every other rearrangement counted as non-productive. CDR3 was defined according to IMGT convention as the region running from the second conserved V-encoded cysteine to the conserved J-encoded phenylalanine. The earlier analysis of 500 to 600 of the donors excluded sequences that lacked an unambiguous match to a single V gene segment. In an earlier analysis of several hundred of the donors, V segments were called functional above 56.7% productive rearrangements and were called segregating when the between-donor standard deviation exceeded 5%. A statistical classification framework was built to diagnose cytomegalovirus status from the catalog of TCR beta chain sequences. In a later analysis, TCR nucleotide sequences were compared against IMGT/GENE-DB human TR gene sequences so that V and J genes could be assigned. The TCRdist pipeline was used in a later analysis to assign CDR3 sequences and most-parsimonious VDJ recombination scenarios. A later analysis defined each TCR beta chain by its CDR3 amino acid sequence plus V-gene family, and excluded reads lacking a unique V-gene family. A later analysis removed 550 to 650 highly shared, low-generation-probability nucleotide sequences to deal with suspected cross-contamination and a sequencing artifact. A later analysis calculated a clonal expansion index for each public chain from normalized within-repertoire ranks of inferred template counts. In a later analysis, generation probabilities were computed with a VDJ recombination model fitted to out-of-frame rearrangements, and the resulting probabilities were checked against IGoR. Hypergeometric tests were used in a later analysis to score TCR-TCR, TCR-HLA and TCR-CMV co-occurrence, with a repertoire-size bias correction applied to the TCR pairs. To estimate false discovery rates, a later analysis permuted the HLA or CMV assignments 20 times. In a later analysis, co-occurring TCRs were grouped using DBSCAN, with TCRdist sequence similarity added in when clustering inside HLA-allele-positive subsets. For co-occurrence clustering, repertoires with fewer than 30,000 or more than 120,000 public chains were excluded, along with a handful of repertoires with anomalous nucleotide sharing. TCRdb mirrors the immuneACCESS table, restricted to in-frame sequences. Some clones are absent from its copies; in checked studies, under half trace to an unresolved V gene, and the reason for the others is unknown. V, J and clone size are taken as reported in that table, and D and trimming were inferred from the DNA itself. In all, the sample holds about 90,000 clones, and about 81% of those were seen once. The ten most abundant clones make up approximately 2.3% of the sample.

To note about this clone: The target of this receptor is not known. Base quality data are lacking; no much larger clone is found one base away.

The clonotype originates from a man aged 18 to 35 in good health and CMV-seronegative. In this chain, TRBV6-1 is recombined with TRBJ1-2; the D gene is perhaps TRBD1, on 5 matching bases. Source material: PBMCs. In nucleotides, the sequence is TGTGCCAGCAGTGAGTCAGGGACTAACTATGGCTACACCTTC. Translated, it reads CASSESGTNYGYTF.